The clone carrying this T cell receptor (beta chain) was seen a single time. Its cognate antigen is unknown. The entry originates in a study of cytomegalovirus exposure and HLA in healthy donors. Study background: The same platform was used for the roughly 120 validation repertoires as for the roughly 730 first-cohort repertoires, as reported in a later analysis.

V gave up 7 bases and J gave up 8 bases; unmatched junction bases: 13. Germline-derived CDR1 and CDR2 are MNHEY and SVGAGI. CDR3 length equals 14 residues. Study-wide results and caveats: In vitro data verified three CMV-associated chains as specific for CMV antigens. It was 150 or so TCR beta chains that were listed as cytomegalovirus-associated.

Clones were sequenced by immunoSEQ multiplex PCR, and TCRdb holds only the in-frame ones, with some missing. Here the sample spans under 300,000 clones, approximately 86% being singletons. The sample taken for sequencing was PBMCs. The chain carries TRBV6-5 and TRBJ1-2; 7 bases align to TRBD1. This receptor was taken from a woman under 30 in good health and CMV-seronegative. This chain's CDR3 is CASIPAGQGGGYTF. CDR3 DNA: TGTGCCAGCATCCCGGCGGGTCAGGGGGGCGGCTACACCTTC.